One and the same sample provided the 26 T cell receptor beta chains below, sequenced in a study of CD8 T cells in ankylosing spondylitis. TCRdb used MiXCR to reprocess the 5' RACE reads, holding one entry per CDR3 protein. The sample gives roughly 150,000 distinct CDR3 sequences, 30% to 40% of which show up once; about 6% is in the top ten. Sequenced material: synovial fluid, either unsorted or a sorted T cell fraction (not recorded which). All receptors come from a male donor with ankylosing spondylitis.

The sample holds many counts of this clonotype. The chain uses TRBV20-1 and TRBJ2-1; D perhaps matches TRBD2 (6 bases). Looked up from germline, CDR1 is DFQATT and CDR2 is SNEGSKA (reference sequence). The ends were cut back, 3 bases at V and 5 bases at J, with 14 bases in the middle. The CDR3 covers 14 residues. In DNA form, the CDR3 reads TGCAGTGCTAGGGCTAGCGACATGAACAATGAGCAGTTCTTC. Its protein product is CSARASDMNNEQFF.

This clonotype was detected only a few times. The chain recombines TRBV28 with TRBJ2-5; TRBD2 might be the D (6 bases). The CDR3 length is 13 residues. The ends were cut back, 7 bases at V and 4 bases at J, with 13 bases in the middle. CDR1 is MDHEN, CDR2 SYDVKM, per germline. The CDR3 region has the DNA TGTGCCAGCATTGGGCGGGAACGAGAGACCCAGTACTTC. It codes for CASIGRERETQYF.

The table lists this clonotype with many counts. CDR3 loop: CASSFGTSGSSYNEQFF. CDR3 in DNA: TGTGCCAGCAGCTTCGGGACTAGCGGGAGCTCCTACAATGAGCAGTTCTTC. V usage is TRBV7-9 and J usage is TRBJ2-1; 14 bases map to TRBD2. Germline assignment: CDR1 SEHNR and CDR2 FQNEAQ (reference sequence). This CDR3 region has 17 residues. J was trimmed by 0 bases and V by 3 bases; bases with no gene match: 1.

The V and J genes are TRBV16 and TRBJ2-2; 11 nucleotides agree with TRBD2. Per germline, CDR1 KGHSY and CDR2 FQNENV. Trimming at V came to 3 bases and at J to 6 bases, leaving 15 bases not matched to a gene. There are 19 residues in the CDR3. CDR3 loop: CASSHPPPLAGGLAGELFF. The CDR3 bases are TGTGCCAGCAGCCACCCTCCTCCCCTAGCGGGGGGTCTCGCCGGGGAGCTGTTTTTT.

CDR3 protein: CASGLGVTPILSEQYF. The CDR3 bases are TGTGCCAGCGGGTTGGGGGTGACCCCGATTCTCTCCGAGCAGTACTTC. The J gene is TRBJ2-7, the V gene TRBV5-6; either TRBD1 or TRBD2 may fit D (5 bases each). There are 16 residues in the CDR3. The ends were cut back, 7 bases at V and 6 bases at J, with 26 bases in the middle. Germline CDR1 reads SGHDT; CDR2 reads YYEEEE.

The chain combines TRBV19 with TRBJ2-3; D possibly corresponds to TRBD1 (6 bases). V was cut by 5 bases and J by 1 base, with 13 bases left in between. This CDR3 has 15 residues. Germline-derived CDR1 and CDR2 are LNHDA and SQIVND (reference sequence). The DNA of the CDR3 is TGTGCCAGTAGTGAATACTGGACAGGCACAGATACGCAGTATTTT. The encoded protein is CASSEYWTGTDTQYF.

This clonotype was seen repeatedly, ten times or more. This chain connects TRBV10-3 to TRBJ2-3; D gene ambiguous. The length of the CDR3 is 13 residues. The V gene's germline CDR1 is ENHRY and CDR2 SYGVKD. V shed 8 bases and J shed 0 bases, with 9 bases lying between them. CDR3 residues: CAIQTASTDTQYF. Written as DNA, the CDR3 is TGTGCCATCCAGACGGCTAGCACAGATACGCAGTATTTT.

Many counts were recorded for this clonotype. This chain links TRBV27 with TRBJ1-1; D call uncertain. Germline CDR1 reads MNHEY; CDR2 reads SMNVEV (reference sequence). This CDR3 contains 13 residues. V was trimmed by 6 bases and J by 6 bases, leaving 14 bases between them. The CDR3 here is CASSPLIRAEAFF. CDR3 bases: TGTGCCAGCAGCCCATTAATTCGGGCTGAAGCTTTCTTT.

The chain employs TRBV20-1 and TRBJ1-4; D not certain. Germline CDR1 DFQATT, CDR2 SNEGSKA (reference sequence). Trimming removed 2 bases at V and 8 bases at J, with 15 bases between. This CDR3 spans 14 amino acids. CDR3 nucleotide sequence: TGCAGTGCTAGACCCGCGGCAGGAGCAGAAAAACTGTTTTTT. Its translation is CSARPAAGAEKLFF.

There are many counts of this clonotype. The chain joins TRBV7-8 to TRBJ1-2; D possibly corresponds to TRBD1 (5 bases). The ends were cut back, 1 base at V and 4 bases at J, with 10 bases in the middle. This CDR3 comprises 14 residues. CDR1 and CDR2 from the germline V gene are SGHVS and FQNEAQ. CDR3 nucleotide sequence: TGTGCCAGCAGCTTAGTAGAGGGGTCCTATGGCTACACCTTC. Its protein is CASSLVEGSYGYTF.

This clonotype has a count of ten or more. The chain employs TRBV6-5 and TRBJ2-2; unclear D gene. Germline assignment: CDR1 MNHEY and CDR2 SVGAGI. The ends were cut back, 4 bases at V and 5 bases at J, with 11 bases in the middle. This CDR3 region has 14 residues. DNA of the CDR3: TGTGCCAGCAGTTCACTTTGGGGAACCGGGGAGCTGTTTTTT. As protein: CASSSLWGTGELFF.

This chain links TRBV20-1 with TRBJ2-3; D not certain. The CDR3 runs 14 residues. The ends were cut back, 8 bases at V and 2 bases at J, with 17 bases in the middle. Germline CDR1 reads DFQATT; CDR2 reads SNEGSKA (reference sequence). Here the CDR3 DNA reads TGCAGTTCTAAAGCATTGACACACACAGATACGCAGTATTTT. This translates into CSSKALTHTDTQYF.

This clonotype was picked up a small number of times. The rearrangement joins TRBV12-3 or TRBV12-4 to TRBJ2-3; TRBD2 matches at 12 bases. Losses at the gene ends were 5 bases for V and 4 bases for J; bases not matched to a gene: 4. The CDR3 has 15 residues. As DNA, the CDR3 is TGTGCCAGCAGTCCTAGCGGGAGGGCCGCAGATACGCAGTATTTT. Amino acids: CASSPSGRAADTQYF.

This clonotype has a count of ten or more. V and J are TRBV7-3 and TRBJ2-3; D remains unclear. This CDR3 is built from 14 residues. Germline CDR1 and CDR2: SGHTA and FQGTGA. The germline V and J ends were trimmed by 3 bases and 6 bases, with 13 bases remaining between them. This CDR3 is CASSLLGTGDTQYF. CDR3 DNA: TGTGCCAGCAGCTTGCTAGGTACTGGGGATACGCAGTATTTT.

CDR3 DNA sequence: TGCAGTGCTAGTTTGTACACTGAAGCTTTCTTT. Its translation: CSASLYTEAFF. The rearrangement joins TRBV20-1 to TRBJ1-1; D gene ambiguous. Germline V gene data show CDR1 as DFQATT and CDR2 as SNEGSKA (reference sequence). The CDR3 is 11 amino acids. Trimming removed 3 bases from V and 3 bases from J, with 5 bases in between.

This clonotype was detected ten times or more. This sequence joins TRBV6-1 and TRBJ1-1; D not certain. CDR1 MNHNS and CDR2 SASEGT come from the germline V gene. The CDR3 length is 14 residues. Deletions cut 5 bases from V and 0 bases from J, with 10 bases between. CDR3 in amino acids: CASSPRTVNTEAFF. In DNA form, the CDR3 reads TGTGCCAGCAGTCCCCGGACGGTGAACACTGAAGCTTTCTTT.

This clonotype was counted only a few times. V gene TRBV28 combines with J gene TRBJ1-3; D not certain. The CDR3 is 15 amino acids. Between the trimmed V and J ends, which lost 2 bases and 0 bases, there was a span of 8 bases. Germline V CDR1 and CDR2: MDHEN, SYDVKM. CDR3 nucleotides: TGTGCCAGCAGTTTACTCCCCACCTCTGGAAACACCATATATTTT. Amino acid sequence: CASSLLPTSGNTIYF.

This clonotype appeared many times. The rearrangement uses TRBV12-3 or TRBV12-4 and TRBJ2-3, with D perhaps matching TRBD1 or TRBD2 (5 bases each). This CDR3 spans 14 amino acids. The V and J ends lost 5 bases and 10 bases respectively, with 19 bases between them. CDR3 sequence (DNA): TGTGCCAGCAGTCCTGGGACGGCCGCAGGTGCGCAGTATTTT. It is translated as CASSPGTAAGAQYF.

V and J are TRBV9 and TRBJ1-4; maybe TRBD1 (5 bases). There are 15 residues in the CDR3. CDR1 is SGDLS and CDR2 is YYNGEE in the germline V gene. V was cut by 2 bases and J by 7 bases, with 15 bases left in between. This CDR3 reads CASSVLGSQGEKLFF. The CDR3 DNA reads TGTGCCAGCAGCGTGCTGGGGTCCCAGGGTGAAAAACTGTTTTTT.

CDR3 sequence: CASSPAEKLFF. Written as DNA, the CDR3 is TGTGCCAGCAGCCCCGCCGAAAAACTGTTTTTT. V is TRBV7-9 and J is TRBJ1-4; D is unresolved. CDR1 SEHNR and CDR2 FQNEAQ come from the germline V gene (reference sequence). The CDR3 is made up of 11 amino acids. V was pared by 5 bases and J by 8 bases, with 6 bases between.

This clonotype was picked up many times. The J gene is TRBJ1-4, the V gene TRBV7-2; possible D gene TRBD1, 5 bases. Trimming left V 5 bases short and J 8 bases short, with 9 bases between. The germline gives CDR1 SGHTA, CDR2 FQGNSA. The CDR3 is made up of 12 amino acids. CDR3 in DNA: TGTGCCAGCAGCCTCAAGGGGGAAAAACTGTTTTTT. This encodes CASSLKGEKLFF. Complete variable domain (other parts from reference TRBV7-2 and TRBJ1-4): GAGVSQSPSNKVTEKGKDVELRCDPISGHTALYWYRQSLGQGLEFLIYFQGNSAPDKSGLPSDRFSAERTGGSVSTLTIQRTQQEDSAVYLCASSLKGEKLFFGSGTQLSVL.

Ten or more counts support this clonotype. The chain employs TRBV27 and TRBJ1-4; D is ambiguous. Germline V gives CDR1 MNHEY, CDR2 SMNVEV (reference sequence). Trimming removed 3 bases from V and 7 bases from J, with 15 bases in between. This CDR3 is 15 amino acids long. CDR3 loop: CASSFAQHRTEKLFF. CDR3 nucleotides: TGTGCCAGCAGTTTTGCCCAACATCGGACTGAAAAACTGTTTTTT.

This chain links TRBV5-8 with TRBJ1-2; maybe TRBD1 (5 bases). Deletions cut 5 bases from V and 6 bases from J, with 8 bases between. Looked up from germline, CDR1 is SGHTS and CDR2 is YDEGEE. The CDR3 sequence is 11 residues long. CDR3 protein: CASRLRDGYTF. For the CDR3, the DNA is TGTGCCAGCAGGCTCAGGGATGGCTACACCTTC.

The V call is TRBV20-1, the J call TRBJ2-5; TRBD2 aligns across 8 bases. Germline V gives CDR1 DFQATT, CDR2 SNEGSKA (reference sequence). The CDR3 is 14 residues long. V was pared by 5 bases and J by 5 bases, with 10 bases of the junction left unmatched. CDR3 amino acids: CSAQRREGRETQYF. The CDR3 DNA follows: TGCAGTGCTCAGAGACGGGAGGGCCGGGAGACCCAGTACTTC.

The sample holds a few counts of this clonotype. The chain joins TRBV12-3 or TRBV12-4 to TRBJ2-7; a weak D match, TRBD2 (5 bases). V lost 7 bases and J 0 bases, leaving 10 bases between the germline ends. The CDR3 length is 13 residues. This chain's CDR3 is CASMTTASYEQYF. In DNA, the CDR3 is TGTGCCAGCATGACTACTGCCTCCTACGAGCAGTACTTC.

This CDR3 is CASSQSPGQLYEQYF. Written as DNA, the CDR3 is TGCGCCAGCAGTCAATCCCCGGGACAGCTCTACGAGCAGTACTTC. The rearrangement joins TRBV23-1 to TRBJ2-7; the match to TRBD1 covers 7 bases. TRBV23-1 is assigned to the ORF class and has an uncertain function. The CDR3 sequence is 15 residues long. Trimming took 0 bases from V and 3 from J; bases not matched to a gene: 5.